Listed here is a single T cell receptor (beta chain). Germline V lookup: CDR1 SGDLS, CDR2 YYNGEE. V was trimmed by 4 bases and J by 0 bases, leaving 13 bases between them. CDR3 length equals 15 residues. The data are from a study of T cells in Graves' hyperthyroidism and ophthalmopathy. RNA transcripts served as the template for amplifying TCR beta CDR3 regions. The TCR CDR3 was amplified in a first-round RT-PCR using the HTBI primer set. Each CDR3 protein gets one entry after TCRdb re-called the multiplex PCR reads with MiXCR. This table has around 600,000 distinct CDR3 sequences, over 40% appearing once.

The chain uses TRBV9 and TRBJ1-2; D uncertain. The clonotype comes from an adult man with Graves' disease, either hyperthyroidism or ophthalmopathy (not recorded which). Input material: peripheral blood or thyroid tissue (not recorded which). CDR3 sequence: CASSQEFGANYGYTF. The CDR3 region has the DNA TGTGCCAGCAGCCAAGAGTTTGGGGCTAACTATGGCTACACCTTC.